This TCR beta chain was sequenced in a study of memory CD4+ T cells and cytomegalovirus serostatus. Study at large: This sample comes from healthy Belgian adults, fewer than 10 CMV seropositive, 24 seronegative.

Study-level findings and limits: CD4+ memory repertoires contained about two fifths of the roughly 150 reported CMV TCRbeta sequences.

Concerning this clone: Its antigen remains unknown.

Only in-frame clones appear in the TCRdb table, and some are missing; sequencing was by immunoSEQ multiplex PCR. The table shows 25,000 to 30,000 clones, with over 70% occurring only once. The sort gate was single viable CD3+CD4+CD8-CD45RO+ cells for memory CD4+ T cells. CD4+ T cells were isolated by positive magnetic selection. Germline CDR1 is SGHDT and CDR2 is YYEEEE. V lost 4 bases, J lost 3 bases, and 10 bases lay in between. This CDR3 has 13 residues. This TCR derives from an adult in good health and CMV-seronegative. The specimen was memory CD4+ T cells from blood. The rearrangement uses TRBV5-6 and TRBJ2-5; D is perhaps TRBD2 (5 bases). The DNA of the CDR3 is TGTGCCAGCAGCCTCGGACTGAAAGAGACCCAGTACTTC. It translates to CASSLGLKETQYF.